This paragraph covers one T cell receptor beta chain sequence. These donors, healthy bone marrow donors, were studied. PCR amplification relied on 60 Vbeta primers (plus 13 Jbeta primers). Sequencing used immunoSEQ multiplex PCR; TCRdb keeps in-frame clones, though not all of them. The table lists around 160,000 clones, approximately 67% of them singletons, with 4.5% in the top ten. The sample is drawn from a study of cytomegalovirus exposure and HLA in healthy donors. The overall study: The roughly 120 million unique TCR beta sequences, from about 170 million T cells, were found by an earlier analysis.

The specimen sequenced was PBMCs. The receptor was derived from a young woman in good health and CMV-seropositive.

In nucleotides, the CDR3 is TGTGCCAGTAGGAAAAACAGGGACCCTTATGGCTACACCTTC. It encodes CASRKNRDPYGYTF. This sequence joins TRBV19 and TRBJ1-2, with D maybe TRBD1 (6 bases). This CDR3 region has 14 residues. Germline CDR1 and CDR2: LNHDA and SQIVND (reference sequence). Trimming pared 6 bases from V and 5 bases from J, leaving 16 bases between.